The rows below give T cell receptor beta chains drawn from one sample of a study of cytomegalovirus exposure and HLA in healthy donors. Generated by immunoSEQ multiplex PCR, the TCRdb table keeps only in-frame clones and is missing some. Among under 200,000 clones listed, about four fifths were seen once. The specimen sequenced was PBMCs. All receptors come from a man aged 25 to 40 in good health and CMV-seronegative. Both conserved end residues are part of each CDR3. The order of the fields is V gene, J gene, CDR3 protein.

V gene: TRBV19
J gene: TRBJ2-1
CDR3 protein: CASTSVGSYNEQFF

V gene: TRBV6-1
J gene: TRBJ1-5
CDR3 protein: CASSEQLDQPQHF

V gene: TRBV5-1
J gene: TRBJ2-1
CDR3 protein: CASSLAAGNEQFF

V gene: TRBV2
J gene: TRBJ1-6
CDR3 protein: CASCLGQYNSPLHF

V gene: TRBV6-5
J gene: TRBJ2-5
CDR3 protein: CASSFQGETQYF

V gene: TRBV27
J gene: TRBJ2-7
CDR3 protein: CASSPHFNSYEQYF

V gene: TRBV7-9
J gene: TRBJ1-2
CDR3 protein: CASGGGKGTNYGYTF

V gene: TRBV29-1
J gene: TRBJ2-5
CDR3 protein: CSVDLRDRGGETQYF

V gene: TRBV2
J gene: TRBJ2-3
CDR3 protein: CASTSPDTQYF

V gene: TRBV6-5
J gene: TRBJ1-2
CDR3 protein: CASSYPGQGAGGYTF

V gene: TRBV6-1
J gene: TRBJ1-5
CDR3 protein: CAVDRVGNQPQHF